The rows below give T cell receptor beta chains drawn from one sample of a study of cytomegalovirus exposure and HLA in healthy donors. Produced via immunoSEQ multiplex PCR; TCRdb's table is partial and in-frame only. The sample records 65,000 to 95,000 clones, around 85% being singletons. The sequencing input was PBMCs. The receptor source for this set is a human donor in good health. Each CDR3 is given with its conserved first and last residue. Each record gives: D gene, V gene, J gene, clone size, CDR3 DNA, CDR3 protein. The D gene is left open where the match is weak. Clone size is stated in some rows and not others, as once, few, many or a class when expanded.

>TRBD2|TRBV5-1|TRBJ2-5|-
TGCGCCAGCAGCTTGGGCCAAACTAGCGGGGGGTCCCAAGAGACCCAGTACTTC
CASSLGQTSGGSQETQYF
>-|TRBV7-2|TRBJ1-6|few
TGTGCCAGCAGCGCACTGCAGGGATATAATTCACCCCTCCACTTT
CASSALQGYNSPLHF
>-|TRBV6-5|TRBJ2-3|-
TGTGCCAGCAGTTACTATCCCCGAGATACGCAGTATTTT
CASSYYPRDTQYF
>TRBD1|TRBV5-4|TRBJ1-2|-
TGTGCCAGCAGCTCTCCGGGAAGGACAGGGGGCCAGAACTATGGCTACACCTTC
CASSSPGRTGGQNYGYTF
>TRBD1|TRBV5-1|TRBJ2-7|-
TGCGCCAGCAGCTTGGTGGACAGGGGCTACGAGCAGTACTTC
CASSLVDRGYEQYF
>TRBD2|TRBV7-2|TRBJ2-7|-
TGTGCCAGCAGCTTAGGGGGAGCTAGCGGGGCCTACGAGCAGTACTTC
CASSLGGASGAYEQYF
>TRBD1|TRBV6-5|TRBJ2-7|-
TGTGCCAGCAGTTACTACAGGGGGAAAAACGAGCAGTACTTC
CASSYYRGKNEQYF
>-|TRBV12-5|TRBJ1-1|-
TGTGCTAGTGGCCTAGTCACTGAAGCTTTCTTT
CASGLVTEAFF
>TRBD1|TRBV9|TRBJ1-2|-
TGTGCCAGCAGCGCGACAGGGGCGGCTTTATCATACTATGGCTACACCTTC
CASSATGAALSYYGYTF
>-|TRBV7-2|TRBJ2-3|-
TGTGCCAGCAGCTTAGCGGGCCTAACCCCGGATACGCAGTATTTT
CASSLAGLTPDTQYF
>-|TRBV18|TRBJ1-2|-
TGTGCCAGCTCACCAATCACTACAGGGAATTTCTTC
CASSPITTGNFF
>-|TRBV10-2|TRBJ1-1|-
TGCGCCAGCACAAGGGGCCGGAACACTGAAGCTTTCTTT
CASTRGRNTEAFF
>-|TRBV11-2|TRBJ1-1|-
TGTGCCAGCAGCTTCGAGGCCTGGTCAGGGCGGACTGAAGCTTTCTTT
CASSFEAWSGRTEAFF
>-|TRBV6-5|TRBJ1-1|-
TGTGCCAGCAGTTCCTACCCCCGGCAGGGGAACACTGAAGCTTTCTTT
CASSSYPRQGNTEAFF
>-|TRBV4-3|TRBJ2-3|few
TGCGCCAGCAGCCAAGCGGGGGACACAGATACGCAGTATTTT
CASSQAGDTDTQYF
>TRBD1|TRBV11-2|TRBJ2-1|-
TGTGCCAGCAGCTCGACAGGGTATGAGCAGTTCTTC
CASSSTGYEQFF
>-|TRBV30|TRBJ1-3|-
TGTGCCCGAACACAGGGAGGGGACACCATATATTTT
CARTQGGDTIYF
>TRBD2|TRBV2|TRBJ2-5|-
TGTGCCAGCAGTCGCGGAGGCGGGGGAGGCGAGACCCAGTACTTC
CASSRGGGGGETQYF
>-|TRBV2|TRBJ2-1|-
TGTGCCAGCAGTGATCAGTACAATGAGCAGTTCTTC
CASSDQYNEQFF
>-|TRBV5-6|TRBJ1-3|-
TGTGCCGTTGCCCGGGGGGCCGAGAACACCATATATTTT
CAVARGAENTIYF
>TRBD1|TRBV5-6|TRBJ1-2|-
TGTGCCAGCAGCTTAATGGCCGGGACAGCGTATGGCTACACCTTC
CASSLMAGTAYGYTF
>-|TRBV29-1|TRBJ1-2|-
TGCAGCGTTAACTCGGGGGATCGTGGCTACACCTTC
CSVNSGDRGYTF
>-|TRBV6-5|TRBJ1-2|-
TGTGCCAGCAGTTCTATTCAGGGAGGCGGCTACACCTTC
CASSSIQGGGYTF
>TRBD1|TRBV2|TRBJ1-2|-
TGTGCCAGCAGGGAGACAGGGGGGACTAACTATGGCTACACCTTC
CASRETGGTNYGYTF
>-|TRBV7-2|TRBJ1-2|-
TGTGCCAGCAGCGCGGGGGCTAACTATGGCTACACCTTC
CASSAGANYGYTF
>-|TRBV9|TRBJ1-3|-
TGTGCCAGCAGCGGACGGTCCGGGGACACCATATATTTT
CASSGRSGDTIYF
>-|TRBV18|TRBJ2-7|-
TGTGCCAGCTCACCACTACACCAACTTACGGGGGAGCAGTACTTC
CASSPLHQLTGEQYF
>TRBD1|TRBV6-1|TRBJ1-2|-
TGTGCCAGCAGCTATGGGACAGGGCCTAACTATGGCTACACCTTC
CASSYGTGPNYGYTF
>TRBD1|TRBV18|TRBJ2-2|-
TGTGCCAGCTCACGACAAGGGACAGGCCCCACCGGGGAGCTGTTTTTT
CASSRQGTGPTGELFF
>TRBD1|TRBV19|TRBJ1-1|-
TGTGCCAGTACCCTCGGACAGGGGAACACTGAAGCTTTCTTT
CASTLGQGNTEAFF
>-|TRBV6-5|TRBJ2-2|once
TGTGCCAGCAAGAGCAGGCGCAACACCGGGGAGCTGTTTTTT
CASKSRRNTGELFF
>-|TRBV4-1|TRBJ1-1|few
TGCGCCAGCAGCGCGGGCCGCACTGAAGCTTTCTTT
CASSAGRTEAFF
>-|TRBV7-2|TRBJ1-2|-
TGTGCCAGCCGTTACCGGGGGGGCTCCTATGGCTACCCCTTC
CASRYRGGSYGYPF
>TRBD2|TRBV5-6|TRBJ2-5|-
TGTGCCAGCAGCTTGTCCGGGACTAGCGGGGGAGGGGAGACCCAGTACTTC
CASSLSGTSGGGETQYF
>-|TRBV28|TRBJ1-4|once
TGTGCCAGCAGATCCCTCCTTGGGAGGGGTGCTAATGAAAAACTGTTTTTT
CASRSLLGRGANEKLFF
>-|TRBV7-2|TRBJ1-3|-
TGTGCCAGCAGCCCAGGCACCGGGAGAAACACCATATATTTT
CASSPGTGRNTIYF
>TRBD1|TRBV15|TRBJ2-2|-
TGTGCCACCAGCAGAGGGGACAGGGGGCGCACCGGGGAGCTGTTTTTT
CATSRGDRGRTGELFF
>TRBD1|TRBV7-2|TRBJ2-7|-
TGTGCCAGCAGCTTATTCCCCCAGGGGGCAAGTGGGGAGCAGTACTTC
CASSLFPQGASGEQYF
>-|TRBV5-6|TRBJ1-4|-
TGTGCCAGCAGCCCGAGGATCAGTAGACTAAATGAAAAACTGTTTTTT
CASSPRISRLNEKLFF
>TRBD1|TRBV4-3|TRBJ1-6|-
TGCGCCAGCAGCCAAGTAATCGGACAGGAATACTCACCCCTCCACTTT
CASSQVIGQEYSPLHF
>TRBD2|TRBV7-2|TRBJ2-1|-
TGTGCCAGCAGACCTAGCGGGGGGCTCGACAATGAGCAGTTCTTC
CASRPSGGLDNEQFF
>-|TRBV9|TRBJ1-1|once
TGTGCCAGCAGCGTAGATGGAGGCACTGAAGCTTTCTTT
CASSVDGGTEAFF
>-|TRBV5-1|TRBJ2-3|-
TGCGCCAGCAGCTCTAGGGGGGGTGGCACAGATACGCAGTATTTT
CASSSRGGGTDTQYF
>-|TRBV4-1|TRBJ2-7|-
TGCGCCAGCAGCCAAGTTCCAGGGTCCGCCTACGAGCAGTACTTC
CASSQVPGSAYEQYF
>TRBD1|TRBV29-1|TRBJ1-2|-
TGCAGCGTCCTGAACAGGGGCTTAGCTGGCTACCCCTTC
CSVLNRGLAGYPF
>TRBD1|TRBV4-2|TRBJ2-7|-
TGTGCCAGCAGCCCCGGGACAGGGAGCTCCTACGAGCAGTACTTC
CASSPGTGSSYEQYF
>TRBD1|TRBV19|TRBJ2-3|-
TGTGCCAGTAACACCGGGACAGGGGGCGATACGCAGTATTTT
CASNTGTGGDTQYF
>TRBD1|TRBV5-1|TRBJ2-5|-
TGCGCCAGCAGCTTCCAGGGACAGCCGGAGACCCAGTACTTC
CASSFQGQPETQYF